This T cell receptor (beta chain) was recorded in a study of post-analysis software for immune sequencing data. Study-wide results and limits: Controls' normalized Chao1 diversity significantly exceeded that of multiple sclerosis patients. In patients, TRBV5-6, TRBV5-1 and TRBV20-1 belonged to four or five TRBV segments found more frequently than in controls.

Every TCR beta cDNA library bore unique molecular identifiers. T cells numbering roughly 1 to 10 million yielded 450,000 to 500,000 cDNA molecules. Each CDR3 protein gets one entry after TCRdb re-called the PCR reads with MiXCR. The table shows 750,000 to 950,000 distinct CDR3 sequences, with approximately 53% occurring only once. This CDR3 region has 16 residues. CDR1 is SGHRS and CDR2 is YFSETQ in the germline V gene. This clonotype came up a few times. Its cognate antigen is unknown. The sequenced sample consisted of blood. The receptor was derived from a girl between 5 and 17 years old with multiple sclerosis. The genes are TRBV5-1 and TRBJ2-5, with 14 bases matching TRBD2. Gene TRBJ2-7 matches the end of the DNA better, so the J call may be wrong. The CDR3 loop reads CASSWGTSGGPYEQYF. DNA for the CDR3: TGCGCCAGCAGCTGGGGGACTAGCGGGGGACCCTACGAGCAGTACTTC.